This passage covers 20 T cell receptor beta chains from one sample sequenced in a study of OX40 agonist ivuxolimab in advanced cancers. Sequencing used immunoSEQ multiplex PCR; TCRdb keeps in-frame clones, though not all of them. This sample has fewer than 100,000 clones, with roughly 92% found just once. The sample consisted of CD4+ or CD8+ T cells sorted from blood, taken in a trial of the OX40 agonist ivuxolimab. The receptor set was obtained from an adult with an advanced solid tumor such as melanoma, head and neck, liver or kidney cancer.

In DNA, the CDR3 is TGTGCCAGCAGCGGTACCTCCCTAGGCAATGAGCAGTTCTTC. Encoded protein: CASSGTSLGNEQFF. This rearrangement joins TRBV9 to TRBJ2-1; D is unclear. Deletions cut 3 bases from V and 6 bases from J, with 13 bases between. This CDR3 contains 14 residues. Germline V CDR1 and CDR2: SGDLS, YYNGEE. Together with reference TRBV9 and TRBJ2-1, the CDR3 gives the full variable domain: DSGVTQTPKHLITATGQRVTLRCSPRSGDLSVYWYQQSLDQGLQFLIQYYNGEERAKGNILERFSAQQFPDLHSELNLSSLELGDSALYFCASSGTSLGNEQFFGPGTRLTVL.

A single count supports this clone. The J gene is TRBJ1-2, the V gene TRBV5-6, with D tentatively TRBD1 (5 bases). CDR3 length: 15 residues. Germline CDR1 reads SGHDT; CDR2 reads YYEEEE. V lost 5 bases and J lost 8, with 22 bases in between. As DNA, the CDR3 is TGTGCCAGCAGGCGGAAGGGGACTACTAAAGACGGCTACACCTTC. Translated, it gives CASRRKGTTKDGYTF. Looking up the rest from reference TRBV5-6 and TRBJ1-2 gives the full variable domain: DAGVTQSPTHLIKTRGQQVTLRCSPKSGHDTVSWYQQALGQGPQFIFQYYEEEERQRGNFPDRFSGHQFPNYSSELNVNALLLGDSALYLCASRRKGTTKDGYTFGSGTRLTVV.

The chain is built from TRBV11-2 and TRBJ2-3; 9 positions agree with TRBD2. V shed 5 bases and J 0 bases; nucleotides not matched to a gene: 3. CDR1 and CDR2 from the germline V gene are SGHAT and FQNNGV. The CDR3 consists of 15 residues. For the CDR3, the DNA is TGTGCCAGCAGCCCCACTAGCGGGAGCACAGATACGCAGTATTTT. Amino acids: CASSPTSGSTDTQYF.

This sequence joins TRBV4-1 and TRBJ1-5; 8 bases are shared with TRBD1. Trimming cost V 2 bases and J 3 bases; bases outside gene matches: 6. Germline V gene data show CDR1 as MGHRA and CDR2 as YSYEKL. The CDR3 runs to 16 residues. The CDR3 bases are TGCGCCAGCAGCCAATACGACAGGGGCTCCAATCAGCCCCAGCATTTT. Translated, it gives CASSQYDRGSNQPQHF.

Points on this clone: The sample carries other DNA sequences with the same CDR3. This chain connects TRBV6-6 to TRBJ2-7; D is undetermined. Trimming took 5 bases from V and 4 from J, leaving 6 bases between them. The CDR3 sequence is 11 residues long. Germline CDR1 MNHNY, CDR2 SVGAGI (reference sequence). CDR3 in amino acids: CASSPAYEQYF. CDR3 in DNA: TGTGCCAGCAGTCCCGCTTACGAGCAGTACTTC.

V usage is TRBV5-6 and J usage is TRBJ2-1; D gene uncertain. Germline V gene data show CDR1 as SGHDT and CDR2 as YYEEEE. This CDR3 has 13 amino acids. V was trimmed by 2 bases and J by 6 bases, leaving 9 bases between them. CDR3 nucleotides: TGTGCCAGCAGCTTTCTGGCTTCCAATGAGCAGTTCTTC. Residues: CASSFLASNEQFF.

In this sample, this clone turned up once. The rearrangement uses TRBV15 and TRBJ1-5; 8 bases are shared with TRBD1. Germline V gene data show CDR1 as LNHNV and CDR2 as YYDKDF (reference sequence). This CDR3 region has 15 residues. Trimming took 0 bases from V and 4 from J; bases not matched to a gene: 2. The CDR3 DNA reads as TGTGCCACCAGCAGAGATCGGACAGGGAATCAGCCCCAGCATTTT. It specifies CATSRDRTGNQPQHF.

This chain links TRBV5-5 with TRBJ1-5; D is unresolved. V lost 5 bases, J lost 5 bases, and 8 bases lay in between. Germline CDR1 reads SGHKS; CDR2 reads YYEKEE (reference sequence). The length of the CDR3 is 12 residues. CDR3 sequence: CASSLEDQPQHF. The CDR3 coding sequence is TGTGCCAGCAGTCTGGAGGATCAGCCCCAGCATTTT.

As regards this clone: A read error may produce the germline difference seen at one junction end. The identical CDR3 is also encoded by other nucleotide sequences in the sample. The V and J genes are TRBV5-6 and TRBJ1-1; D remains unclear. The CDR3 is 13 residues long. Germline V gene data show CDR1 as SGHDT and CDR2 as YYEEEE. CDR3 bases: TGTGCCAGCAGCTTGGGGACGGTCTCTGAGGCTTTCTTT. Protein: CASSLGTVSEAFF.

CDR3 coding DNA: TGTGCCTGGAGTGGGGCTAATGAAAAACTGTTTTTT. This sequence encodes CAWSGANEKLFF. The chain is built from TRBV30 and TRBJ1-4; D not certain. CDR1 is GTSNPN, CDR2 SVGIG, per germline (reference sequence). The CDR3 extends over 12 amino acids. V dropped 1 base and J dropped 3 bases, with 3 bases sitting between them.

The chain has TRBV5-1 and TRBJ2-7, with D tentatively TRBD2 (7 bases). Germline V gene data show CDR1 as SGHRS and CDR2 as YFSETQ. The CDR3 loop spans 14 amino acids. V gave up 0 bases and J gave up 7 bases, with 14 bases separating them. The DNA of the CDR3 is TGCGCCAGCAGCTTGGCGGGGGGCGCGGGGGAGCAGTACTTC. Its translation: CASSLAGGAGEQYF.

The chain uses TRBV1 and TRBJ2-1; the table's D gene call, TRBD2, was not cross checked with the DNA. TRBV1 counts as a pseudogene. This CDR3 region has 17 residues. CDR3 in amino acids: CTSSQETSGSSYNEQFF. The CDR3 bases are TGCACCAGCAGCCAAGAGACTAGCGGGAGTAGTTACAATGAGCAGTTCTTC.

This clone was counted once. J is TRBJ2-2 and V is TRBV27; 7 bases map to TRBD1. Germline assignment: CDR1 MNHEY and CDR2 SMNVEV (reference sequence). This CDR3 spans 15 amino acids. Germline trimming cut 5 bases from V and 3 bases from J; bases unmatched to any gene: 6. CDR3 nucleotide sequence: TGTGCCAGCAGTCCCCGACAGGGATACACCGGGGAGCTGTTTTTT. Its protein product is CASSPRQGYTGELFF.

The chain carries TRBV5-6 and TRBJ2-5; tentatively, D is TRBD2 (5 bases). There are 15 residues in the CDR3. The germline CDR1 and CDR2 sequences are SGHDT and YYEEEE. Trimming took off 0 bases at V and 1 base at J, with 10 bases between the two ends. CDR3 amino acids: CASSLVSGIQETQYF. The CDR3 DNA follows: TGTGCCAGCAGCTTGGTTTCGGGGATCCAAGAGACCCAGTACTTC. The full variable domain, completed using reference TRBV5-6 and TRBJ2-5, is DAGVTQSPTHLIKTRGQQVTLRCSPKSGHDTVSWYQQALGQGPQFIFQYYEEEERQRGNFPDRFSGHQFPNYSSELNVNALLLGDSALYLCASSLVSGIQETQYFGPGTRLLVL.

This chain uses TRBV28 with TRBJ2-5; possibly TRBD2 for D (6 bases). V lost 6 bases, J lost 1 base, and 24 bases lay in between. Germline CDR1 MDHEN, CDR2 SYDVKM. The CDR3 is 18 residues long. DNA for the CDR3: TGTGCCAGCAGCCGCACGCGGGGCAGGCGGGCGCTCCAAGAGACCCAGTACTTC. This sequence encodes CASSRTRGRRALQETQYF.

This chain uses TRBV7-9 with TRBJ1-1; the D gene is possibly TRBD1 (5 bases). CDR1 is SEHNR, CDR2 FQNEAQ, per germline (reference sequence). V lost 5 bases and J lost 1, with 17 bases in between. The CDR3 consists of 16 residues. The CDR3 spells CASSPTDVGANTEAFF. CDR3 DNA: TGTGCCAGCAGCCCCACTGATGTAGGGGCGAACACTGAAGCTTTCTTT.

CDR3 sequence (DNA): TGTGCCAGCAGCGCGGGACAGGGGCAACCCAATGAGCAGTTCTTC. Translating it yields CASSAGQGQPNEQFF. The chain recombines TRBV5-5 with TRBJ2-1, with TRBD1 matching over 10 bases. CDR1 and CDR2 (germline): SGHKS, YYEKEE (reference sequence). CDR3 size: 15 residues. J was trimmed by 6 bases and V by 4 bases; bases with no gene match: 7. Drawing the rest from reference TRBV5-5 and TRBJ2-1, the complete variable domain is DAGVTQSPTHLIKTRGQQVTLRCSPISGHKSVSWYQQVLGQGPQFIFQYYEKEERGRGNFPDRFSARQFPNYSSELNVNALLLGDSALYLCASSAGQGQPNEQFFGPGTRLTVL.

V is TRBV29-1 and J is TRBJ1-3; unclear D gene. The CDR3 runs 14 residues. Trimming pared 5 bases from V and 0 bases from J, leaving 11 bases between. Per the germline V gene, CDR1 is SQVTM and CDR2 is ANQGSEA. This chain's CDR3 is CSVLNPRSGNTIYF. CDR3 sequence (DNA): TGCAGCGTTCTCAATCCTCGCTCTGGAAACACCATATATTTT.

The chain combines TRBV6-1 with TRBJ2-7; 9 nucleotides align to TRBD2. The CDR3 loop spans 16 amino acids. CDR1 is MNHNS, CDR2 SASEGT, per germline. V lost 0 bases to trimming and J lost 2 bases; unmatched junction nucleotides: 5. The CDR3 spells CASSEAPAGGAYEQYF. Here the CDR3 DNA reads TGTGCCAGCAGTGAAGCTCCTGCGGGGGGGGCCTACGAGCAGTACTTC.

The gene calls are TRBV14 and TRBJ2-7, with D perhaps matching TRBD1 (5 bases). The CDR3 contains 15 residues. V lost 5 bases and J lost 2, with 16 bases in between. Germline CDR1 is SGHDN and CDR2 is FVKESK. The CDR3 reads CASSDRHNSPYEQYF. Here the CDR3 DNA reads TGTGCCAGCAGCGACAGACACAATAGTCCCTACGAGCAGTACTTC. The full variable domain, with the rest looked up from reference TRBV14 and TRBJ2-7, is EAGVTQFPSHSVIEKGQTVTLRCDPISGHDNLYWYRRVMGKEIKFLLHFVKESKQDESGMPNNRFLAERTGGTYSTLKVQPAELEDSGVYFCASSDRHNSPYEQYFGPGTRLTVT.